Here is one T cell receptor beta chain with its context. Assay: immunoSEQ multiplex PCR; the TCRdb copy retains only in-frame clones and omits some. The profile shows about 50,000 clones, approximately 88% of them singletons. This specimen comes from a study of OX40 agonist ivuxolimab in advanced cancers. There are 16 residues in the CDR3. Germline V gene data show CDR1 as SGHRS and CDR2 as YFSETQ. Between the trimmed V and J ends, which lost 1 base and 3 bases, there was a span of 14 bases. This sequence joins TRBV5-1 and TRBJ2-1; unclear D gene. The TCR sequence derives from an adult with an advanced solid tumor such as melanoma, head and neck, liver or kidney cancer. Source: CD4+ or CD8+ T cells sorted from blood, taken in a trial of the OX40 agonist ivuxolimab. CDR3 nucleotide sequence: TGCGCCAGCAGCTTGACCCCCATAGAAGGCTACAATGAGCAGTTCTTC. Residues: CASSLTPIEGYNEQFF.